Listed below are T cell receptor beta chains from one sample, sequenced in a study of cytomegalovirus exposure and HLA in healthy donors. Here immunoSEQ multiplex PCR was the method, and the copy in TCRdb shows in-frame clones only, minus some. This table holds 140,000 to 150,000 clones, 60% to 80% found once. The sequencing input was PBMCs. The receptor set was obtained from a male donor in good health and CMV-seronegative. The CDR3 runs from the conserved cysteine through the conserved F or W. Each record gives: D gene, CDR3 length, clone size, J gene, V gene, CDR3 protein, CDR3 DNA. D genes are given only for firm matches. For some rows the clone size is stated as once, few or many, or as a class when expanded; others skip it.

>NA|14|NA|TRBJ1-1|TRBV6-5
CASRAGPTNTEAFF
TGTGCCAGCAGAGCAGGGCCGACGAACACTGAAGCTTTCTTT
>NA|13|NA|TRBJ2-7|TRBV7-3
CASSPSRGYEQYF
TGTGCCAGCAGCCCCTCTCGCGGCTACGAGCAGTACTTC
>TRBD1|14|NA|TRBJ2-7|TRBV7-9
CASSLSDRVHEQYF
TGTGCCAGCAGCCTCTCCGACAGGGTCCACGAGCAGTACTTC
>TRBD2|18|NA|TRBJ2-7|TRBV7-9
CASSPGLAGGDTTYEQYF
TGTGCCAGCAGCCCCGGACTAGCGGGAGGGGACACAACCTACGAGCAGTACTTC
>NA|14|NA|TRBJ1-1|TRBV2
CASSVGMSRTEAFF
TGTGCCAGCAGCGTCGGCATGTCGAGGACTGAAGCTTTCTTT
>NA|16|NA|TRBJ2-2|TRBV11-2
CASSFSQGWDTGELFF
TGTGCCAGCAGCTTTTCACAGGGATGGGACACCGGGGAGCTGTTTTTT
>NA|13|NA|TRBJ2-5|TRBV18
CASSPGQKETQYF
TGTGCCAGCTCACCAGGACAAAAAGAGACCCAGTACTTC
>TRBD1|15|NA|TRBJ1-2|TRBV7-9
CASSLGTAILYGYTF
TGTGCCAGCAGCCTAGGGACAGCAATTCTCTATGGCTACACCTTC
>TRBD1|16|few|TRBJ1-4|TRBV19
CASSMTLGTGDEKLFF
TGTGCCAGTAGTATGACCCTCGGGACAGGGGATGAAAAACTGTTTTTT
>NA|17|few|TRBJ2-3|TRBV28
CASSFSVRGLNTDTQYF
TGTGCCAGCAGTTTCTCTGTGCGGGGGCTCAACACAGATACGCAGTATTTT
>TRBD1|14|few|TRBJ1-1|TRBV6-5
CASSESGGDTEAFF
TGTGCCAGCAGTGAATCAGGGGGAGACACTGAAGCTTTCTTT
>TRBD1|18|NA|TRBJ2-6|TRBV5-4
CASSWGGTGKVGANVLTF
TGTGCCAGCAGCTGGGGGGGGACAGGGAAGGTTGGGGCCAACGTCCTGACTTTC